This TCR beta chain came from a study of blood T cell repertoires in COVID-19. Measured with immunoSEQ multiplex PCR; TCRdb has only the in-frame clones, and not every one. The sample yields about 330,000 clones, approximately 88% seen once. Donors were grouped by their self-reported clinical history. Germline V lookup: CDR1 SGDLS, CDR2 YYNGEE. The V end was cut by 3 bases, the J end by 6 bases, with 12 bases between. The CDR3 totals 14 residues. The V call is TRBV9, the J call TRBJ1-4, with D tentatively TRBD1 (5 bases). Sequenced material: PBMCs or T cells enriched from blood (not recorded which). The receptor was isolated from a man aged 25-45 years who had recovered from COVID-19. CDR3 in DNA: TGTGCCAGCAGCGGGCAGGGTAGAGATGAAAAACTGTTTTTT. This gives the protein CASSGQGRDEKLFF. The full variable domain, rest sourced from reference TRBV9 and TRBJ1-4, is DSGVTQTPKHLITATGQRVTLRCSPRSGDLSVYWYQQSLDQGLQFLIQYYNGEERAKGNILERFSAQQFPDLHSELNLSSLELGDSALYFCASSGQGRDEKLFFGSGTQLSVL.